This note documents a single TCR beta chain sequence. This sample is part of a study of shared clonotypes between healthy human individuals. Whole-study context: Donors consisted of a couple of women and three men between 18 and 49.

Measured with immunoSEQ multiplex PCR; TCRdb has only the in-frame clones, and not every one. The top ten hold approximately 1.8% of the sample, which has 600,000 to 750,000 clones, roughly 72% seen once. Trimming left V 4 bases short and J 4 bases short, with 10 bases between. Germline V gene data show CDR1 as MDHEN and CDR2 as SYDVKM. CDR3 length equals 14 residues. The TCR sequence derives from a woman in her twenties or thirties in good health. Source material: memory CD4+ T cells sorted from blood. Sample subset: CD45RA-negative fraction. The chain links TRBV28 to TRBJ2-2; D unresolved. Here the CDR3 reads CASSSTVTTGELFF. CDR3 nucleotide sequence: TGTGCCAGCAGTTCAACCGTGACCACCGGGGAGCTGTTTTTT.